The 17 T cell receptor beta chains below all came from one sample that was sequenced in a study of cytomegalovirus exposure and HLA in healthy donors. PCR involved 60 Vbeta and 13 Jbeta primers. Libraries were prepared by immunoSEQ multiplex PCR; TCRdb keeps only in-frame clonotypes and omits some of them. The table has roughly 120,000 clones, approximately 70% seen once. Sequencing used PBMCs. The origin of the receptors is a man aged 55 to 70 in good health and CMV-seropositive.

The CDR3 is CASGPGQGVSPLHF. CDR3 coding DNA: TGTGCCAGCGGTCCGGGACAGGGAGTTTCACCCCTCCACTTT. This chain joins TRBV28 and TRBJ1-6, with TRBD1 matching over 9 bases. Trimming took 8 bases from V and 9 from J; bases not matched to a gene: 8. The germline CDR1 and CDR2 sequences are MDHEN and SYDVKM. The length of the CDR3 is 14 residues. The whole variable domain, remainder taken from reference TRBV28 and TRBJ1-6, is DVKVTQSSRYLVKRTGEKVFLECVQDMDHENMFWYRQDPGLGLRLIYFSYDVKMKEKGDIPEGYSVSREKKERFSLILESASTNQTSMYLCASGPGQGVSPLHFGNGTRLTVT.

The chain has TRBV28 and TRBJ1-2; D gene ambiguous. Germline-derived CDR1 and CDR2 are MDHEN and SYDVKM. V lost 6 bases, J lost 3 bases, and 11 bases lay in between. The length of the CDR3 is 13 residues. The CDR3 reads CASRPAAHYGYTF. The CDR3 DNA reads TGTGCCAGCAGACCCGCAGCGCACTATGGCTACACCTTC.

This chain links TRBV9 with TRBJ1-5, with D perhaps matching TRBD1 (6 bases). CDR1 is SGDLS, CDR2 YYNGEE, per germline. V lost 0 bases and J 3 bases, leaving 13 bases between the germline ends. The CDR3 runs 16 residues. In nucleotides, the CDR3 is TGTGCCAGCAGCGTAGATGGCAGGGGCGACAATCAGCCCCAGCATTTT. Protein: CASSVDGRGDNQPQHF. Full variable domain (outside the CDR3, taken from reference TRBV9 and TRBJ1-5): DSGVTQTPKHLITATGQRVTLRCSPRSGDLSVYWYQQSLDQGLQFLIQYYNGEERAKGNILERFSAQQFPDLHSELNLSSLELGDSALYFCASSVDGRGDNQPQHFGDGTRLSIL.

DNA of the CDR3: TGTGCCAGTAGTACCGGACAGGGAAAAACAGATACGCAGTATTTT. Translated: CASSTGQGKTDTQYF. V gene TRBV19 combines with J gene TRBJ2-3; TRBD1 matches at 8 bases. The CDR3 runs to 15 residues. The germline V gene encodes CDR1 LNHDA and CDR2 SQIVND (reference sequence). J was trimmed by 3 bases and V by 4 bases; bases with no gene match: 6.

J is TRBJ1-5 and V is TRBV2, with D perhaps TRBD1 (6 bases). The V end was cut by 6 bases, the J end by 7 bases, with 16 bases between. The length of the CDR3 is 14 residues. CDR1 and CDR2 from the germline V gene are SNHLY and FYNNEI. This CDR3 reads CASSEFRGAQPQHF. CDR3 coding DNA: TGTGCCAGCAGCGAATTCAGGGGTGCGCAGCCCCAGCATTTT.

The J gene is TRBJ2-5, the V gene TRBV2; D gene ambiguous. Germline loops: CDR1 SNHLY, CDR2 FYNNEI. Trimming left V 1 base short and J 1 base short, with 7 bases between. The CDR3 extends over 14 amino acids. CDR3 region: CASSEGDSQETQYF. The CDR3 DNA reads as TGTGCCAGCAGTGAAGGAGATTCCCAAGAGACCCAGTACTTC.

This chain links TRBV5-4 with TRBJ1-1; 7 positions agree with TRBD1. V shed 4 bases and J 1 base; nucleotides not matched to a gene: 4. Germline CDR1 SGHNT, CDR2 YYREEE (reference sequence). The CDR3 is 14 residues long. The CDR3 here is CASSGRQGNTEAFF. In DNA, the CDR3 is TGTGCCAGCAGCGGCAGACAGGGGAACACTGAAGCTTTCTTT.

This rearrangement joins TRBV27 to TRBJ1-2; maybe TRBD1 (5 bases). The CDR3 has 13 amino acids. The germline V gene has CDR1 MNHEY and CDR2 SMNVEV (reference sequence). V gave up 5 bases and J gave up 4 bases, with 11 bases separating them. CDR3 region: CASSPRQTYGYTF. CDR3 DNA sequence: TGTGCCAGCAGTCCAAGACAGACCTATGGCTACACCTTC.

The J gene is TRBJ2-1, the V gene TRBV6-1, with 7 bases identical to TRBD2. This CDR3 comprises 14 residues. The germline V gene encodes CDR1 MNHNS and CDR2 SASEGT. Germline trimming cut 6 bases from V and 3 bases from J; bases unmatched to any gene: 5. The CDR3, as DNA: TGTGCCAGCAGCCTAACGGGGGGCTACAATGAGCAGTTCTTC. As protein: CASSLTGGYNEQFF.

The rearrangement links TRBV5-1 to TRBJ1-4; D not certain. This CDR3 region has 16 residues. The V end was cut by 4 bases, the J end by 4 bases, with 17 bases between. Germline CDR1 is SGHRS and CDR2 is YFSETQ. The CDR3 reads CASSPSEGGGNEKLFF. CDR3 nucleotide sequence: TGCGCCAGCAGCCCTTCCGAGGGTGGCGGTAATGAAAAACTGTTTTTT.

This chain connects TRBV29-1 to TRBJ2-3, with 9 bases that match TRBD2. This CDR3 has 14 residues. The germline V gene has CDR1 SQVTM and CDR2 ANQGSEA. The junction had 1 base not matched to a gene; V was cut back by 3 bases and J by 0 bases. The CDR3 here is CSVDLAGSTDTQYF. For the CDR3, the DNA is TGCAGCGTTGACCTAGCGGGGAGCACAGATACGCAGTATTTT.

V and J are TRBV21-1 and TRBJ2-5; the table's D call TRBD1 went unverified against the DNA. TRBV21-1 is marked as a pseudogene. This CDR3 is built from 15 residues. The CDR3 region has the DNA TGTGCCAGCAGCAAAGCCGGGGACAGCCAAGAGACCCAGTACTTC. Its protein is CASSKAGDSQETQYF.

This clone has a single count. The chain's CDR3 is CASRPLLGAEAFF. CDR3 nucleotides: TGCGCCAGCAGACCTCTTTTAGGGGCTGAAGCTTTCTTT. The chain recombines TRBV5-1 with TRBJ1-1, with D perhaps TRBD1 (5 bases). CDR1 SGHRS and CDR2 YFSETQ come from the germline V gene. V was trimmed by 5 bases and J by 6 bases, leaving 14 bases between them. CDR3 size: 13 residues.

The CDR3 protein is CASSQDKGPDSYGYTF. For the CDR3, the DNA is TGCGCCAGCAGCCAAGATAAAGGTCCCGACAGCTATGGCTACACCTTC. The J gene is TRBJ1-2, the V gene TRBV4-1, with a weak D call TRBD1 (5 bases). V dropped 0 bases and J dropped 4 bases, with 15 bases sitting between them. From germline, CDR1 is MGHRA and CDR2 YSYEKL. The CDR3 contains 16 residues.

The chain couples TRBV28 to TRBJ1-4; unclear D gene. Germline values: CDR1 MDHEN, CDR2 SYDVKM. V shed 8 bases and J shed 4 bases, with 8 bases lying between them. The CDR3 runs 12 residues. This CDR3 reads CASAYLNEKLFF. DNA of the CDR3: TGTGCCAGCGCGTACCTTAATGAAAAACTGTTTTTT.

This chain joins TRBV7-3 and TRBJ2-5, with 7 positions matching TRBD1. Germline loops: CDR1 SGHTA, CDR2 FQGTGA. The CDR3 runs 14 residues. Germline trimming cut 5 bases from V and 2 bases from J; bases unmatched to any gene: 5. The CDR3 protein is CASSPTGLQETQYF. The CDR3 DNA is TGTGCCAGCAGCCCGACAGGGCTTCAAGAGACCCAGTACTTC.

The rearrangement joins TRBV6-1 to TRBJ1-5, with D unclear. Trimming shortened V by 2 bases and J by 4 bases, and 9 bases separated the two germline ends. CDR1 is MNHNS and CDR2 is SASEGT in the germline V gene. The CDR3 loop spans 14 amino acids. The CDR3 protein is CASSESRANQPQHF. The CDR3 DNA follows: TGTGCCAGCAGTGAATCGCGGGCGAATCAGCCCCAGCATTTT.